This is a list of T cell receptor beta chains from one sample in a study of beta chain features in type 1 diabetes. Assay: immunoSEQ multiplex PCR; the TCRdb copy retains only in-frame clones and omits some. The sample holds 300,000 to 350,000 clones; 14% are singletons and the top ten take about 6.6%. The source material was central memory CD4+ T cells from blood. The receptor source for this set is a man aged 25-45 years in good health. The CDR3 runs from the conserved cysteine through the conserved F or W. The D gene is left open where the match is weak. Clone size is not always given. Where it is, it says once, few, many or a class for expanded clones.

d_call | clone_size | cdr3_length | j_call | v_call | cdr3_aa | cdr3_nt
- | many | 14 | TRBJ2-7 | TRBV9 | CASSVQGLGYEQYF | TGTGCCAGCAGCGTACAGGGATTAGGCTACGAGCAGTACTTC
- | - | 16 | TRBJ2-1 | TRBV7-2 | CASSLISGLGGNEQFF | TGTGCCAGCAGCTTAATATCTGGATTAGGCGGGAATGAGCAGTTCTTC
TRBD1 | - | 15 | TRBJ1-5 | TRBV2 | CASTQGVGGNQPQHF | TGTGCCAGCACTCAGGGGGTAGGGGGCAATCAGCCCCAGCATTTT
- | few | 13 | TRBJ2-5 | TRBV7-2 | CASSLVRKETQYF | TGTGCCAGCAGCTTAGTCAGAAAAGAGACCCAGTACTTC
- | - | 14 | TRBJ1-4 | TRBV7-9 | CASSLSNSVEKLFF | TGTGCCAGCAGCTTATCCAACAGCGTCGAAAAACTGTTTTTT
- | - | 11 | TRBJ2-1 | TRBV7-2 | CASSLGHEQFF | TGTGCCAGCAGCTTGGGTCATGAGCAGTTCTTC
TRBD2 | - | 16 | TRBJ2-1 | TRBV5-1 | CASSLVLAGGPGEQFF | TGCGCCAGCAGCTTGGTACTAGCGGGAGGGCCGGGAGAGCAGTTCTTC
TRBD1 | few | 17 | TRBJ2-2 | TRBV11-3 | CASSLPQGQALTGELFF | TGTGCCAGCAGCTTACCCCAAGGACAGGCTTTAACCGGGGAGCTGTTTTTT
TRBD1 | - | 14 | TRBJ1-1 | TRBV6-6 | CASNWDRRVTEAFF | TGTGCCAGCAACTGGGACAGAAGGGTCACTGAAGCTTTCTTT
TRBD2 | - | 19 | TRBJ2-1 | TRBV4-2 | CASSQTGLAGISSYNEQFF | TGTGCCAGCAGCCAAACCGGACTAGCGGGGATAAGCTCCTACAATGAGCAGTTCTTC